This T cell receptor beta chain stems from a study of T-cell memory formation after mild COVID-19. Turning to the study itself: Across donors, TCR clusters were largely donor specific.

General study points: Among CD4+ contracting clones, most were CM and EM, and CD8+ ones EMRA. From day 15 to 85, contracting clones were balanced between CD4 and CD8, whereas later expanders leaned toward CD4+.

V shed 4 bases and J shed 1 base, with 13 bases lying between them. CDR1 SNHLY and CDR2 FYNNEI come from the germline V gene. This CDR3 has 15 residues. The 5'RACE method, run with constant-segment primers, produced TCR alpha and TCR beta cDNA libraries (carrying sample barcodes and UMIs). Using its own MiXCR run on the 5' RACE reads, TCRdb lists one record per CDR3 protein. The sample shows 55,000 to 75,000 distinct CDR3 sequences, 28% of them seen only once. Turning to this clonotype: Its antigen is unknown.

The material sequenced was PBMCs or a T cell subset sorted from them (not recorded which). The V and J genes are TRBV2 and TRBJ2-5, with D possibly TRBD1 on 6 matching bases. This TCR was sampled from a man aged 18 to 30 who had mild COVID-19 (a few samples of this study predate the infection). Cell type and time point are not known. The CDR3 reads CASSGVTGTQETQYF. In DNA form, the CDR3 reads TGTGCCAGCAGTGGGGTAACAGGGACCCAAGAGACCCAGTACTTC.